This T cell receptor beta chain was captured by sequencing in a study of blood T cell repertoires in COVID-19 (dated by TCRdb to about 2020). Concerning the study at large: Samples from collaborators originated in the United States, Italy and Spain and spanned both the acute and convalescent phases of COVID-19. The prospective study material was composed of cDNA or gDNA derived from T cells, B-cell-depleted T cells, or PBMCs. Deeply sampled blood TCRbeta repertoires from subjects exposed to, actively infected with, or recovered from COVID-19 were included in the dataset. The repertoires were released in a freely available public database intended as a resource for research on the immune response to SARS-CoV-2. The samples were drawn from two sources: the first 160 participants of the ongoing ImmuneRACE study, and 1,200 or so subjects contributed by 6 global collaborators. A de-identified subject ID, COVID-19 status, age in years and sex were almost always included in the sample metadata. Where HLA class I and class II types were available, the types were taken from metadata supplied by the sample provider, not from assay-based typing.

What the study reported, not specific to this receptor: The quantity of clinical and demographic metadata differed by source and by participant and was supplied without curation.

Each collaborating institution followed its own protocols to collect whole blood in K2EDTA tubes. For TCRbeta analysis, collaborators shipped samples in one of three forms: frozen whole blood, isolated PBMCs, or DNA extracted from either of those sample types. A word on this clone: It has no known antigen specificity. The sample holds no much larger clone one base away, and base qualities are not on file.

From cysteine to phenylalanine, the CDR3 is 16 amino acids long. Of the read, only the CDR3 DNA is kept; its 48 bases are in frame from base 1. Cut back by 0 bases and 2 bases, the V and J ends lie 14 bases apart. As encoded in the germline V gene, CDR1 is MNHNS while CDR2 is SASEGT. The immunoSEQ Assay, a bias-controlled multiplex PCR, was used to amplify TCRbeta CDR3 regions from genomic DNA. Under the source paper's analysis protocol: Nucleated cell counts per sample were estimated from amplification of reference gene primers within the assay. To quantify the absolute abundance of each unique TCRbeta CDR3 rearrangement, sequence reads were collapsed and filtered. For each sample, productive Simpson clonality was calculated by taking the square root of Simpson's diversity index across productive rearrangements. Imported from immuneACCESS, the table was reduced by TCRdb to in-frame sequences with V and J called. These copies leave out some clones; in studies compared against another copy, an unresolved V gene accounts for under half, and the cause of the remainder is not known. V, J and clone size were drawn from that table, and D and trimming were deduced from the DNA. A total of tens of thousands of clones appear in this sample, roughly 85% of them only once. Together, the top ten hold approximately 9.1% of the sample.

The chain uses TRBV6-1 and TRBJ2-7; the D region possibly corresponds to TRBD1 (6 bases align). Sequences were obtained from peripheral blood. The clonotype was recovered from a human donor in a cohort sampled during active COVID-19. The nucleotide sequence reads TGTGCCAGCAGTGAAGCGAGGGACACCCTTACCTACGAGCAGTACTTC. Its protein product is CASSEARDTLTYEQYF.